Presented here are 14 T cell receptor beta chains from one specimen sequenced in a study of CXCR3-negative and CXCR3-positive naive CD8 T cells. All TRB cDNA libraries came from 5' RACE performed with UMI labels. For each CDR3 protein, TCRdb gives one entry from its re-call of the 5' RACE reads, without DNA. The sample holds approximately 56,000 distinct CDR3 sequences. The sample consisted of memory CD8+ T cells from blood. The receptors here all came from a human donor in good health. Some clones in this sample may be carry-over from other donors' samples.

The gene calls are TRBV5-5 and TRBJ1-5. Germline lookup yields CDR1 SGHKS and CDR2 YYEKEE (reference sequence). The CDR3 is 15 amino acids. The CDR3 is CASSLGIDSNQPQHF.

V usage is TRBV30 and J usage is TRBJ2-3. The CDR3 length is 13 residues. CDR1 and CDR2 from the germline V gene are GTSNPN and SVGIG (reference sequence). Here the CDR3 reads CAWSVQGPDTQYF.

The chain links TRBV20-1 to TRBJ2-7; no DNA is available, so the TRBD1 call from TCRdb remains unchecked. The CDR3 extends over 14 amino acids. Looked up from germline, CDR1 is DFQATT and CDR2 is SNEGSKA (reference sequence). CDR3 region: CSAKDGGGIDEQYF.

J is TRBJ2-3 and V is TRBV5-6; the D gene TCRdb calls, TRBD1, cannot be checked with no DNA. The CDR3 extends over 14 amino acids. Germline CDR1 is SGHDT and CDR2 is YYEEEE. CDR3 residues: CASSYTGLTDTQYF.

The gene calls are TRBV15 and TRBJ2-1; TCRdb's D call, TRBD2, is unchecked because there is no DNA. CDR1 is LNHNV, CDR2 YYDKDF, per germline (reference sequence). CDR3 length: 14 residues. The CDR3 is CATSQAGDLDEQFF.

The chain carries TRBV29-1 and TRBJ2-1; the D gene TCRdb calls, TRBD1, cannot be checked with no DNA. The germline CDR1 and CDR2 sequences are SQVTM and ANQGSEA. The CDR3 spans 12 residues. Here the CDR3 reads CSVEGTTGEQFF.

The rearrangement uses TRBV29-1 and TRBJ2-1; the TCRdb call, TRBD2, lacks DNA for checking. The germline gives CDR1 SQVTM, CDR2 ANQGSEA. The CDR3 is made up of 13 amino acids. CDR3: CSVEVAGYNEQFF.

This chain uses TRBV7-9 with TRBJ2-7; TCRdb reports TRBD1, a call that lacks DNA to check it against. The CDR3 is 15 amino acids. Germline CDR1 SEHNR, CDR2 FQNEAQ (reference sequence). The CDR3 loop is CASNLIQGYSYEQYF.

The CDR3: CASSSPWDVDTQYF. The chain employs TRBV12-3 or TRBV12-4 and TRBJ2-3; TCRdb gives TRBD1 as the D gene, but with no DNA this cannot be confirmed. The CDR3 runs 14 residues.

The J gene is TRBJ2-1, the V gene TRBV5-5; with no DNA, the TCRdb D assignment of TRBD1 cannot be verified. This CDR3 contains 18 residues. CDR1 and CDR2 (germline): SGHKS, YYEKEE (reference sequence). CDR3 region: CASSPAWGLASSYNEQFF.

V gene TRBV11-3 combines with J gene TRBJ1-5. The CDR3 extends over 16 amino acids. Germline V gene lookup returns CDR1 SGHNT and CDR2 YENEEA. The CDR3 loop is CASSLDGFLGNQPQHF.

The rearrangement joins TRBV29-1 to TRBJ2-3; TCRdb reports TRBD1, a call that lacks DNA to check it against. CDR1 is SQVTM, CDR2 ANQGSEA, per germline. This CDR3 contains 15 residues. The CDR3 sequence is CSVLSPYGVTDTQYF.

The chain couples TRBV20-1 to TRBJ1-1; as DNA is missing, the TRBD1 call by TCRdb cannot be tested. The CDR3 consists of 14 residues. Germline V gene lookup returns CDR1 DFQATT and CDR2 SNEGSKA (reference sequence). CDR3 region: CSARGVQGDTEAFF.

This chain's CDR3 is CSVEPGQGPPETQYF. The chain recombines TRBV29-1 with TRBJ2-5; TCRdb names TRBD1, which stays unverified in the absence of DNA. The CDR3 length is 15 residues. Germline V gene lookup returns CDR1 SQVTM and CDR2 ANQGSEA.